The following is a T cell receptor (beta chain) sequence with its context. The antigen is undetermined. Measured with immunoSEQ multiplex PCR; TCRdb has only the in-frame clones, and not every one. The sample consists of 4,500 or so clones, around 74% of them appearing once. The time point here: cycle 4 day 1 (C4D1), after about 6 weeks of nivolumab. Relapse after autologous stem cell transplantation occurred in every patient, and brentuximab vedotin exposure varied. Isolated CD8+ T cells were derived from thawed PBMCs through magnetic negative selection. Germline V lookup: CDR1 MDHEN, CDR2 SYDVKM. The CDR3 has 18 residues. Losses at the gene ends were 1 base for V and 3 bases for J; bases not matched to a gene: 12. This sample is drawn from a study of PD-1 blockade in classical Hodgkin lymphoma. Whole-study findings and limits: The CD4+ diversity rise by C4D1 was clearest in complete responders.

This TCR came from a human donor with classical Hodgkin lymphoma. The chain carries TRBV28 and TRBJ1-5; TRBD1 matches at 7 bases. The sequencing here drew on CD8+ T cells from blood, taken before the fourth cycle of nivolumab. The CDR3 reads CASSLFSQSRGFNQPQHF. CDR3 in DNA: TGTGCCAGCAGTTTATTCTCCCAATCCAGGGGGTTCAATCAGCCCCAGCATTTT.